This T cell receptor (beta chain) was observed in a study of CD8+ T cells in alopecia areata. Looking at the study overall: It was 6 to 18 months of tofacitinib, and then there were 6 months off drug.

General study results and limits: Higher clonality than in normal scalp was seen in lesional scalp, especially alopecia totalis/universalis. When scalp samples are sequenced, resident alphabeta T cells of normal skin are also captured.

Deletions cut 6 bases from V and 0 bases from J, with 17 bases between. The CDR3 has 16 amino acids. The germline gives CDR1 LGHNT, CDR2 FRNRAP. Extracted RNA was reverse transcribed into cDNA, the sequencing template. Libraries were prepared by immunoSEQ multiplex PCR; TCRdb keeps only in-frame clonotypes and omits some of them. Among 20,000 or so clones listed, 65% to 75% were seen once. Collection of lesional scalp punch biopsies and peripheral blood was performed in alopecia areata patients. About this clone: Its target is unknown.

Sequenced material: skin, taken at week 0. The TCR originated in a human donor with alopecia areata. The rearrangement links TRBV12-5 to TRBJ1-2, with D tentatively TRBD1 (5 bases). The CDR3 nucleotides are TGTGCTAGTGGATATCTCCGGGACGAAGCTAACTATGGCTACACCTTC. It translates to CASGYLRDEANYGYTF.